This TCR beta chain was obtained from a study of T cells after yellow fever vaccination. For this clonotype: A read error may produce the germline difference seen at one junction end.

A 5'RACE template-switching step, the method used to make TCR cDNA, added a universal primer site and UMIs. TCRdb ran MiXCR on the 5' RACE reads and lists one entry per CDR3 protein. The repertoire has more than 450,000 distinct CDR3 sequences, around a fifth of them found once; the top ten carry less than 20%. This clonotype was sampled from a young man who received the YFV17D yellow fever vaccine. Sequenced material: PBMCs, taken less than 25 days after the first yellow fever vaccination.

The CDR3 DNA sequence: TGTGCCATCAGTTTTAGGCCGGGACTAGCGGGGAACCAAGAGACCCAGTACTTC. Amino acid sequence: CAISFRPGLAGNQETQYF. The chain recombines TRBV12-3 or TRBV12-4 with TRBJ2-5, with TRBD2 identical over 13 bases. This CDR3 spans 18 amino acids.